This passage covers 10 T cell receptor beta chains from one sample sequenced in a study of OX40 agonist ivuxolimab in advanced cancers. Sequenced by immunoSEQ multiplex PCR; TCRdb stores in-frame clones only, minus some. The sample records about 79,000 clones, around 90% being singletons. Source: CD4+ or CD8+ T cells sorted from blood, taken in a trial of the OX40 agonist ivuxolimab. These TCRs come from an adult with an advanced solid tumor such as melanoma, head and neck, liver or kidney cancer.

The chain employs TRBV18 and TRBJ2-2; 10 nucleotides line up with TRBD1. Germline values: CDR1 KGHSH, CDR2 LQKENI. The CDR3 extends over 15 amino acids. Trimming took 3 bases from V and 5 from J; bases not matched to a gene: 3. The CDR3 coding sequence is TGTGCCAGCTCACCGGGACAGGGGCTGACCGGGGAGCTGTTTTTT. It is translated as CASSPGQGLTGELFF. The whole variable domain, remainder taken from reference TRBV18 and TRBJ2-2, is NAGVMQNPRHLVRRRGQEARLRCSPMKGHSHVYWYRQLPEEGLKFMVYLQKENIIDESGMPKERFSAEFPKEGPSILRIQQVVRGDSAAYFCASSPGQGLTGELFFGEGSRLTVL.

Written as DNA, the CDR3 is TGCGCCAGCAGCTTGGCCGACAGGGCGAATTCACCCCTCCACTTT. Residues: CASSLADRANSPLHF. The chain combines TRBV5-1 with TRBJ1-6; 7 bases line up with TRBD1. Germline CDR1 reads SGHRS; CDR2 reads YFSETQ. The CDR3 length is 15 residues. V trimming: 0 bases; J trimming: 7 bases; junction bases outside the gene matches: 4.

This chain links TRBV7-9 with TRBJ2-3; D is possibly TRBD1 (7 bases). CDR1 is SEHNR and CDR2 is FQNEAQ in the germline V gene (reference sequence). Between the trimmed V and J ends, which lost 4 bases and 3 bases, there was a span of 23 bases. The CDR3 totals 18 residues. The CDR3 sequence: CASSSRVSQGGLTDTQYF. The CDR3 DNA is TGTGCCAGCAGCTCCCGCGTTAGCCAGGGGGGCTTAACAGATACGCAGTATTTT. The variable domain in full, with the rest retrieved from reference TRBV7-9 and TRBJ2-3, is DTGVSQNPRHKITKRGQNVTFRCDPISEHNRLYWYRQTLGQGPEFLTYFQNEAQLEKSRLLSDRFSAERPKGSFSTLEIQRTEQGDSAMYLCASSSRVSQGGLTDTQYFGPGTRLTVL.

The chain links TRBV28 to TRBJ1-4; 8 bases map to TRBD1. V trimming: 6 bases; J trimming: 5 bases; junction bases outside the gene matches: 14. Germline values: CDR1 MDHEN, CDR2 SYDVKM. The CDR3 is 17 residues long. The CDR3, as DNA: TGTGCCAGCAGGACCACAGGGGGACCGGGGGCCAATGAAAAACTGTTTTTT. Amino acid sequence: CASRTTGGPGANEKLFF. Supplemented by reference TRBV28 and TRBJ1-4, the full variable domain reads DVKVTQSSRYLVKRTGEKVFLECVQDMDHENMFWYRQDPGLGLRLIYFSYDVKMKEKGDIPEGYSVSREKKERFSLILESASTNQTSMYLCASRTTGGPGANEKLFFGSGTQLSVL.

CDR3 DNA sequence: TGTGCCAGCTCACTAAATCAGGGCAGTGGAGGCGAAAAACTGTTTTTT. Translating gives CASSLNQGSGGEKLFF. This chain links TRBV18 with TRBJ1-4; perhaps TRBD1 as D (5 bases). The V and J ends lost 4 bases and 8 bases respectively, with 20 bases between them. This CDR3 contains 16 residues. In germline, CDR1 is KGHSH, CDR2 LQKENI.

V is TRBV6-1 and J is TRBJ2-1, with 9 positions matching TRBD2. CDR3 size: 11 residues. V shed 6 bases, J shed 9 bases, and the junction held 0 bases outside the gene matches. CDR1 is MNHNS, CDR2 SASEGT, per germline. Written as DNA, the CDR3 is TGTGCCAGCAGAGCGGGGGGTGAGCAGTTCTTC. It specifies CASRAGGEQFF.

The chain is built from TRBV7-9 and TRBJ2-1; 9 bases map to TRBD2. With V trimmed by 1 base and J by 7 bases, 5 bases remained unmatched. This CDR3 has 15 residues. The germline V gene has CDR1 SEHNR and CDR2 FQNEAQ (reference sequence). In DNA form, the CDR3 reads TGTGCCAGCAGCTTAGGGGCGGGAGGGGAGAATGAGCAGTTCTTC. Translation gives CASSLGAGGENEQFF.

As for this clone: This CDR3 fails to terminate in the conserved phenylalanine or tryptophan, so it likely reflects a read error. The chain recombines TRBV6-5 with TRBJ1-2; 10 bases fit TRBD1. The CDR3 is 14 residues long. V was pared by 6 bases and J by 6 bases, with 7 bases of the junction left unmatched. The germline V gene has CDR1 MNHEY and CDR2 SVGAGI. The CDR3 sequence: CASSPGQGFHGYTL. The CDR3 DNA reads TGTGCCAGCAGCCCGGGACAGGGGTTTCATGGCTACACCCTC.

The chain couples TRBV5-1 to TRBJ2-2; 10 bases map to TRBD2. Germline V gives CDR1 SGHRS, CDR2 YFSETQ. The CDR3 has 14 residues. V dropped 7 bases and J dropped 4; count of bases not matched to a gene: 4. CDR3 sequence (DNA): TGCGCCAGCCAGCGGGAGGGTGGCACCGGGGAGCTGTTTTTT. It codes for CASQREGGTGELFF.

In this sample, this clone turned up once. The chain's CDR3 is CASSQATGWNTEAFF. CDR3 nucleotides: TGTGCCAGCAGCCAAGCGACAGGGTGGAACACTGAAGCTTTCTTT. The rearrangement uses TRBV14 and TRBJ1-1; TRBD1 matches 7 bases. With V trimmed by 1 base and J by 1 base, 3 bases remained unmatched. Germline V CDR1 and CDR2: SGHDN, FVKESK. The CDR3 sequence is 15 residues long.